Listed below are T cell receptor beta chains from one sample, sequenced in a study of cytomegalovirus exposure and HLA in healthy donors. Clones were sequenced by immunoSEQ multiplex PCR, and TCRdb holds only the in-frame ones, with some missing. This table holds about 92,000 clones, about four fifths found once. What was sequenced was PBMCs. Receptors originate from a woman between 18 and 30 years old in good health and CMV-seropositive. CDR3s include the opening cysteine and the closing phenylalanine or tryptophan. The D gene is left open where the match is weak. Some rows have no size entry. The others give once, few or many, or a class for an expanded clone.

DNA | CDR3 | J | V | D | size
TGTGCCAGCAGTGTAGACAGGGGACGGTATGAAAAACTGTTTTTT | CASSVDRGRYEKLFF | TRBJ1-4 | TRBV2 | TRBD1 | .
TGTGCCAGCAGCCCAAGATATAGACAGGGGGGTCACGAGCAGTACTTC | CASSPRYRQGGHEQYF | TRBJ2-7 | TRBV7-6 | TRBD1 | .
TGTGCCAGCAGGGACAGGAGCAATCAGCCCCAGCATTTT | CASRDRSNQPQHF | TRBJ1-5 | TRBV2 | TRBD1 | .
TGTGCCAGCAGTTACCTCGGGGGGAACACAGATACGCAGTATTTT | CASSYLGGNTDTQYF | TRBJ2-3 | TRBV6-5 | TRBD2 | .
TGTGCCAGCTGGTCTCGGGAGTCGAACACCGGGGAGCTGTTTTTT | CASWSRESNTGELFF | TRBJ2-2 | TRBV2 | . | .
TGTGCTAGTGGTTTGTTCCAGGGAGGGGTCCAAGAGACCCAGTACTTC | CASGLFQGGVQETQYF | TRBJ2-5 | TRBV12-5 | TRBD2 | .
TGCGCCAGCAGCTTGGAGGGACACTCTGGAAACACCATATATTTT | CASSLEGHSGNTIYF | TRBJ1-3 | TRBV5-1 | . | .
TGTGCCAGCAGTAACAGGGGAACTGAAGCTTTCTTT | CASSNRGTEAFF | TRBJ1-1 | TRBV6-5 | TRBD1 | .
TGCGCCAGCAGCCAAACGACAGGGACTGCGGGAGCTTTCTTT | CASSQTTGTAGAFF | TRBJ1-1 | TRBV4-1 | TRBD1 | .
TGTGCCAGCAGTTACTCGAATGGCCCCCAAGAGACCCAGTACTTC | CASSYSNGPQETQYF | TRBJ2-5 | TRBV6-5 | . | .
TGTGCCAGCACCGACTGGGGAGGAAGTCGCGATGGCTACACCTTC | CASTDWGGSRDGYTF | TRBJ1-2 | TRBV13 | . | .
TGCGCCAGCAGCTTGGCAGCGGGGGGGCCTGGTGAGCAGTTCTTC | CASSLAAGGPGEQFF | TRBJ2-1 | TRBV5-1 | TRBD2 | .
TGTGCCAGTAGTATTGGGAGCACTGAAGCTTTCTTT | CASSIGSTEAFF | TRBJ1-1 | TRBV19 | . | .
TGTGCCAGCAAGCGGGGGACCTCCTACGAGCAGTACTTC | CASKRGTSYEQYF | TRBJ2-7 | TRBV6-5 | TRBD2 | .
TGTGCCAGCAGCCTGGCACCGGGACTTCACTCTGGGGCCAACGTCCTGACTTTC | CASSLAPGLHSGANVLTF | TRBJ2-6 | TRBV7-3 | . | few
TGCGCCAGCAGCCAAGATCCTACGGGATACAATCAGCCCCAGCATTTT | CASSQDPTGYNQPQHF | TRBJ1-5 | TRBV4-1 | . | .
TGTGCCAGCAGTCTTTCAGGGTTAGGATACTCTGGGGCCAACGTCCTGACTTTC | CASSLSGLGYSGANVLTF | TRBJ2-6 | TRBV28 | . | once
TGCAGCGGGAGGGGTTCCTCCACAGATACGCAGTATTTT | CSGRGSSTDTQYF | TRBJ2-3 | TRBV29-1 | . | .
TGTGCCAGCAGCTTGCAGGGCGCGGACGAGACCCAGTACTTC | CASSLQGADETQYF | TRBJ2-5 | TRBV5-4 | . | few
TGCGCCAGCAGTGATCTCATCGGACAGCCCTACGAGCAGTACTTC | CASSDLIGQPYEQYF | TRBJ2-7 | TRBV10-1 | . | .
TGTGCCAGCAGTCAAGACCCGGACAGGTTTGTTGCTGGGGCCAACGTCCTGACTTTC | CASSQDPDRFVAGANVLTF | TRBJ2-6 | TRBV6-1 | TRBD1 | .
TGCGCCAGCAGGGTACAGGGCACAGCAAATGAGCAGTTCTTC | CASRVQGTANEQFF | TRBJ2-1 | TRBV5-1 | . | .
TGCGCCAGCAGCATTGAATCCAGGGGAGAGACCCAGTACTTC | CASSIESRGETQYF | TRBJ2-5 | TRBV5-1 | . | .
TGTGCCAGTATACGGCCGGGGAAAGCTAACTATGGCTACACCTTC | CASIRPGKANYGYTF | TRBJ1-2 | TRBV19 | . | .
TGTGCCAGCAGCGTACTGGGACAGTACACAGATACGCAGTATTTT | CASSVLGQYTDTQYF | TRBJ2-3 | TRBV9 | TRBD1 | .
TGCGCCAGCAGCCCGGGGACTAGCGGGAGTTTCCTCTCCTACGAGCAGTACTTC | CASSPGTSGSFLSYEQYF | TRBJ2-7 | TRBV5-1 | TRBD2 | .
TGTGCCAGCAGCTTCGCCTCAGACTACGAGCAGTACTTC | CASSFASDYEQYF | TRBJ2-7 | TRBV5-8 | . | few
TGTGCCAGCAGCTACTACAGGGTTCGGCCTAACTATGGCTACACCTTC | CASSYYRVRPNYGYTF | TRBJ1-2 | TRBV13 | . | .
TGTGCCAGCTCACCACCGTCAGCGCCAGATACGCAGTATTTT | CASSPPSAPDTQYF | TRBJ2-3 | TRBV18 | . | .
TGTGCCACCAGCAGAGCCTGGGGGGGGCCACAAGAGACCCAGTACTTC | CATSRAWGGPQETQYF | TRBJ2-5 | TRBV15 | . | .
TGTGCCAGCAGCTCCGTCGAGGGTTACTATGGCTACACCTTC | CASSSVEGYYGYTF | TRBJ1-2 | TRBV7-9 | . | .
TGTGCCAGCAGTTCCTCCGGGACTAGCGGCTTATATGCCTACGAGCAGTACTTC | CASSSSGTSGLYAYEQYF | TRBJ2-7 | TRBV25-1 | TRBD2 | .
TGTGCCATCAGGGGGGACAGGGGTGGGGGCCTAAACTCCTACGAGCAGTACTTC | CAIRGDRGGGLNSYEQYF | TRBJ2-7 | TRBV10-3 | TRBD1 | .
TGTGCCAGCAGCCCACGCGGGGGGTACAGCACAGATACGCAGTATTTT | CASSPRGGYSTDTQYF | TRBJ2-3 | TRBV5-4 | TRBD2 | .
TGTGACAGCAGGGACAGGGGTCTATCCCATGGCCCCTACGAGCAGTACTTC | CDSRDRGLSHGPYEQYF | TRBJ2-7 | TRBV25-1 | TRBD1 | .